This TCR beta chain appears in the sequencing data of a study of shared clonotypes between healthy human individuals. Study-level background: Sampling drew on donors who were a couple of women and three men aged 18 to 49. Study-wide findings and caveats: Memory subsets generally showed lower estimated richness than naive subsets. The study found about 4.6% of naive CD4 clonotypes shared across a handful of donors.

In the case of this clone: Its antigen is unknown.

Each sorted subset replicate got 200 ng genomic DNA, 30,000 or so genomes. This table comes from immunoSEQ multiplex PCR, and its TCRdb copy is limited to in-frame clones, with some not included. The sample includes roughly 2 million clones, less than 95% of them seen just once. Naive CD8 cells lacked CD45RO and underwent positive selection for CCR7, leaving out terminally differentiated effector memory CD45RA+ cells. Germline assignment: CDR1 MGHRA and CDR2 YSYEKL. V was pared by 0 bases and J by 10 bases, with 12 bases between. CDR3 length equals 13 residues. The specimen was naive CD8+ T cells sorted from blood. The clonotype originates from a man younger than 30 in good health. The V and J genes are TRBV4-1 and TRBJ2-5, with TRBD2 as a possible D gene (5 bases). The DNA of the CDR3 is TGCGCCAGCAGCCAAGAGAGGGATTGGGGCCAGTACTTC. It specifies CASSQERDWGQYF.